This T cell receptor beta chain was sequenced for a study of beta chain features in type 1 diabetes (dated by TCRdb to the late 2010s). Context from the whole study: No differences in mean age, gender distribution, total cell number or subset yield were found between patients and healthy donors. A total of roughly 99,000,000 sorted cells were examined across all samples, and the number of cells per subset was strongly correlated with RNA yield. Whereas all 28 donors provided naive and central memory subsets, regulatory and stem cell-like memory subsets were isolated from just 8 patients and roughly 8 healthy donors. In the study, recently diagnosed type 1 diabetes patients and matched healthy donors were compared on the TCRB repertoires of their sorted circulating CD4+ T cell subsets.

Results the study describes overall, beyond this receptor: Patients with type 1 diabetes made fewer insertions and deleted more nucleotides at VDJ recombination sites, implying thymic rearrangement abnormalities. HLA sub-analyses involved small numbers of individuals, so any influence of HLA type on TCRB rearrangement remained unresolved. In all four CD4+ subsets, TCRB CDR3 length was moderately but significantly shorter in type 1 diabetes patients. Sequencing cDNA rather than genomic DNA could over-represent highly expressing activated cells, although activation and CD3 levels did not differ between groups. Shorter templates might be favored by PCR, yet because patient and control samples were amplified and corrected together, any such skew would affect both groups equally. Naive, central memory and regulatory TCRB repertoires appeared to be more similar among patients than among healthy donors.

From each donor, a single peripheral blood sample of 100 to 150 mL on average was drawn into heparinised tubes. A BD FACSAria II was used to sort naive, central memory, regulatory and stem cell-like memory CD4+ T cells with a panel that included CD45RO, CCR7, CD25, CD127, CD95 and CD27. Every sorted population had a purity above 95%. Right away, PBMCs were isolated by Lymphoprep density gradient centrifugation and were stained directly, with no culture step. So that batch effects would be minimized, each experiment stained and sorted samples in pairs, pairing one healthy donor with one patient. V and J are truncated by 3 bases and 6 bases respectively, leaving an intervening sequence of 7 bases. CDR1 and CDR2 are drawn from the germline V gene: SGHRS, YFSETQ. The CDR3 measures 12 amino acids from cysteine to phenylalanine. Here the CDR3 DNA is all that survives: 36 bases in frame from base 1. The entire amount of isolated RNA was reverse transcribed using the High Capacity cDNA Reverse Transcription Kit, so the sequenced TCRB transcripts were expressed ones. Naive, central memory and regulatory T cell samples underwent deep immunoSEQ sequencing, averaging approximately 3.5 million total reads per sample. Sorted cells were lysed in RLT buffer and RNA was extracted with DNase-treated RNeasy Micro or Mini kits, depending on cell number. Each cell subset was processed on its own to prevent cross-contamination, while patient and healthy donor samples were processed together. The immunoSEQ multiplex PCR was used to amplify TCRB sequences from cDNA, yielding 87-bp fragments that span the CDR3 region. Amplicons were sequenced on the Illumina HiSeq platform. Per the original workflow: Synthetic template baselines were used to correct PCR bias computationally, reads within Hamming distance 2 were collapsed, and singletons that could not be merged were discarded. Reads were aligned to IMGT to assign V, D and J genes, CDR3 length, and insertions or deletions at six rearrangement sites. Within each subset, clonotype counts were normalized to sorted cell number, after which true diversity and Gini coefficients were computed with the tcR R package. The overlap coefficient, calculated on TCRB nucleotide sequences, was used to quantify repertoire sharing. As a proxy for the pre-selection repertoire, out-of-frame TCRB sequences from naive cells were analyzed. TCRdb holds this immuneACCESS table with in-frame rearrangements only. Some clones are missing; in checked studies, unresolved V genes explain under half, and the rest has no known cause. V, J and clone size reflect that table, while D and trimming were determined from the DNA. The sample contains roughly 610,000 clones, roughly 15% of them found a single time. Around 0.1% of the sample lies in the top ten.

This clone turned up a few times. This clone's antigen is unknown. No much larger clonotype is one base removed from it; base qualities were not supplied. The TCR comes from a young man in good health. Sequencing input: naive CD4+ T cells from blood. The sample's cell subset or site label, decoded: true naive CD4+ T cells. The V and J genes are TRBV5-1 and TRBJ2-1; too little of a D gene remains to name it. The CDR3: CASSSTGNEQFF. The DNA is TGCGCCAGCAGCTCGACCGGCAATGAGCAGTTCTTC.